The clone carrying this T cell receptor (beta chain) appeared many times. What it binds is not known. The entry originates in a study of CD8 T cells in ankylosing spondylitis. Whole-study results and caveats: About 8 highly homologous variants made up a TCR beta motif, and this motif appeared characteristic of ankylosing spondylitis blood.

V lost 1 base and J lost 6, with 15 bases in between. The length of the CDR3 is 15 residues. Germline CDR1 and CDR2: KGHSH and LQKENI. TCRdb recomputed calls from the 5' RACE reads with MiXCR, one row per CDR3 protein. Of hundreds of thousands of distinct CDR3 sequences listed, 7.5% to 9.5% are singletons. The chain uses TRBV18 and TRBJ1-1; no reliable D call. Sequenced sample: blood, either unsorted or a sorted T cell fraction (not recorded which). The source is a female donor with ankylosing spondylitis or in good health (not recorded which). CDR3 nucleotide sequence: TGTGCCAGCTCACCACGGGTGGTAGCCGAGGCTGAAGCTTTCTTT. As protein: CASSPRVVAEAEAFF.